The clone carrying this T cell receptor beta chain has at least ten counts. No antigen is known for it. The data were taken from a study of T-cell reconstitution after alpha-beta-depleted transplantation in children. It was with unique molecular identifiers that the TCRbeta library was prepared. TCRdb used MiXCR to reprocess the PCR reads, holding one entry per CDR3 protein. Of fewer than 350,000 distinct CDR3 sequences listed, 9.5% to 13% are singletons. Study-wide results and limits: Fresh T-cell production supplied most of the T-cell counts and diversity seen one year after transplant.

CDR1 is SGHRS, CDR2 YFSETQ, per germline. The CDR3 is made up of 18 amino acids. Deletions cut 0 bases from V and 4 bases from J, with 22 bases between. The sequence derives from a male patient between 2 and 15 years old who had a stem cell transplant for chronic granulomatous disease, so the T cells may come from the graft donor. The chain has TRBV5-1 and TRBJ1-2, with a tentative D call TRBD1 (6 bases). Sequencing used peripheral blood, obtained 180 days after TCRalphabeta/CD19-depleted stem cell transplant. The CDR3 is CASSLEGILGGLLYGYTF. The CDR3 nucleotides read TGCGCCAGCAGCTTGGAGGGTATATTGGGGGGGCTCCTCTATGGCTACACCTTC.